This TCR beta chain was captured by sequencing in a study of response to subunit inactivated influenza vaccine. Notes on the study in general: Only a handful of new T cells, the authors suggested, are recruited with each seasonal influenza vaccination.

The germline CDR1 and CDR2 sequences are SGHKS and YYEKEE (reference sequence). The V gene lost 4 bases and the J gene lost 0 bases, with 10 bases spanning the gap. CDR3 length equals 15 residues. A single record per CDR3 protein comes from TCRdb applying MiXCR to the RT-PCR reads. The sample includes 300,000 to 350,000 distinct CDR3 sequences, around 20% of them seen just once. As regards this clonotype: What it recognizes is unknown.

The material sequenced was PBMCs from blood, taken about 20 months after vaccination. The V and J genes are TRBV5-5 and TRBJ1-4, with unresolved D. This clonotype was obtained from a man between 45 and 75 years old who received an inactivated influenza vaccine. CDR3 sequence: CASSGTIPTNEKLFF. The CDR3 DNA follows: TGTGCCAGCAGCGGAACAATTCCAACTAATGAAAAACTGTTTTTT.